These 24 T cell receptor beta chains were all obtained from the same sample, sequenced in a study of CD8 T cells in Susac syndrome. After extraction with the RNeasy kit, roughly 0.5 to 1 ug of the RNA was reverse transcribed using random hexamers. Each CDR3 protein gets one entry after TCRdb re-called the immunoSEQ multiplex PCR reads with MiXCR. The data hold under 200,000 distinct CDR3 sequences, with roughly 95% observed a single time. The sequenced sample was CD4+ T cells from PBMCs. These receptors originate from a human donor with Susac syndrome.

This clonotype was detected only once. The chain has TRBV29-1 and TRBJ1-2; possible D gene TRBD1, 5 bases. Germline V gives CDR1 SQVTM, CDR2 ANQGSEA. V lost 4 bases and J lost 8, with 11 bases in between. The CDR3 spans 11 residues. Here the CDR3 reads CSVVDGDGYTF. CDR3 DNA: TGCAGCGTTGTTGATGGGGACGGCTACACCTTC.

The chain employs TRBV10-3 and TRBJ2-3; the D is unclear. This CDR3 comprises 13 residues. V lost 7 bases to trimming and J lost 0 bases, with 8 bases between them. CDR1 is ENHRY, CDR2 SYGVKD, per germline. The CDR3 coding sequence is TGTGCCATCACGGAAGCTAGCACAGATACGCAGTATTTT. Translation gives CAITEASTDTQYF.

This clonotype has just a few counts. The chain employs TRBV6-1 and TRBJ1-4; the D gene is possibly TRBD1 (5 bases). Trimming cost V 5 bases and J 0 bases, with 7 bases left between them. CDR3 size: 14 residues. Germline V CDR1 and CDR2: MNHNS, SASEGT. CDR3 sequence reads: CASSLTATNEKLFF. The CDR3 DNA reads TGTGCCAGCAGTTTGACAGCAACTAATGAAAAACTGTTTTTT.

CDR3 nucleotides: TGCGCCAGCAGCCAGAGACTAGCGGGAGAGACCCAGTACTTC. Translation: CASSQRLAGETQYF. This chain connects TRBV4-3 to TRBJ2-5, with 10 bases identical to TRBD2. V lost 3 bases to trimming and J lost 4 bases; unmatched junction nucleotides: 2. The CDR3 spans 14 residues. The germline gives CDR1 LGHNA, CDR2 YSLEER.

The chain links TRBV21-1 to TRBJ2-7. TRBV21-1 is an annotated pseudogene. The CDR3 totals 17 residues. CDR3 bases: TGTGCCAGCAGCGCTTGGGTTAGGCCATCTAGCTCCTACGAGCAGTACGTC. This gives the protein CASSAWVRPSSSYEQYV.

This chain links TRBV7-9 with TRBJ2-3, with D possibly being TRBD1 or TRBD2 (5 bases each). Deletions cut 10 bases from V and 2 bases from J, with 13 bases between. This CDR3 region has 13 residues. The germline CDR1 and CDR2 sequences are SEHNR and FQNEAQ (reference sequence). The CDR3 coding sequence is TGTGCCATAGCCTGGGACCACACAGATACGCAGTATTTT. This sequence encodes CAIAWDHTDTQYF.

The chain links TRBV9 to TRBJ2-1, with 8 bases lining up with TRBD2. The CDR3 runs 16 residues. Germline V CDR1 and CDR2: SGDLS, YYNGEE. V was pared by 0 bases and J by 6 bases, with 8 bases of the junction left unmatched. CDR3 sequence: CASSVEGTRRGNEQFF. In DNA, the CDR3 is TGTGCCAGCAGCGTAGAAGGGACTAGGCGCGGCAATGAGCAGTTCTTC. The full variable domain, in which reference TRBV9 and TRBJ2-1 provide the parts outside the CDR3, is DSGVTQTPKHLITATGQRVTLRCSPRSGDLSVYWYQQSLDQGLQFLIQYYNGEERAKGNILERFSAQQFPDLHSELNLSSLELGDSALYFCASSVEGTRRGNEQFFGPGTRLTVL.

V gene TRBV29-1 combines with J gene TRBJ2-3; D not certain. This CDR3 has 12 residues. V dropped 7 bases and J dropped 1 base, with 9 bases sitting between them. In germline, CDR1 is SQVTM, CDR2 ANQGSEA. CDR3 sequence (DNA): TGCAGCGCTATTAGTCGCACAGATACGCAGTATTTT. Translating it yields CSAISRTDTQYF.

This clonotype was observed a single time. V usage is TRBV11-2 and J usage is TRBJ1-1; 8 bases align to TRBD1. Trimming cost V 4 bases and J 12 bases; bases outside gene matches: 7. This CDR3 contains 12 residues. The germline gives CDR1 SGHAT, CDR2 FQNNGV. The CDR3 region has the DNA TGTGCCAGCAGCTCCGGGACAGGAGACTCTTTCTTT. This sequence encodes CASSSGTGDSFF.

This chain connects TRBV3-1 to TRBJ1-3, with 7 bases lining up with TRBD1. V dropped 4 bases and J dropped 7; count of bases not matched to a gene: 4. The CDR3 covers 13 residues. Germline V gene data show CDR1 as LGHDT and CDR2 as YNNKEL (reference sequence). CDR3 nucleotide sequence: TGTGCCAGCAGCCTGGGACAGTCTAACACCATATATTTT. It codes for CASSLGQSNTIYF.

This rearrangement joins TRBV30 to TRBJ1-1; TRBD1 agrees at 7 bases. Per the germline V gene, CDR1 is GTSNPN and CDR2 is SVGIG (reference sequence). Trimming removed 8 bases from V and 4 bases from J; junction bases left unmatched: 10. The CDR3 spans 13 residues. The CDR3 region is CAHDREVGTEAFF. CDR3 DNA: TGTGCCCACGACAGGGAAGTGGGCACTGAAGCTTTCTTT.

V gene TRBV10-3 combines with J gene TRBJ2-5, with 11 bases identical to TRBD2. CDR1 and CDR2 (germline): ENHRY, SYGVKD. Trimming removed 11 bases from V and 3 bases from J; junction bases left unmatched: 5. The CDR3 runs to 13 residues. The chain's CDR3 is CAFSGGAEETQYF. In DNA, the CDR3 is TGTGCCTTTAGCGGGGGGGCGGAAGAGACCCAGTACTTC.

A single count supports this clonotype. The chain is built from TRBV7-9 and TRBJ2-2; D is perhaps TRBD1 (6 bases). CDR1 and CDR2 (germline): SEHNR, FQNEAQ (reference sequence). The CDR3 is 16 amino acids. Trimming took off 2 bases at V and 4 bases at J, with 14 bases between the two ends. CDR3 region: CASSLSRGRGTGELFF. CDR3 coding DNA: TGTGCCAGCAGCTTAAGCAGGGGTCGAGGCACCGGGGAGCTGTTTTTT.

The chain combines TRBV6-6 with TRBJ2-3, with 7 bases aligning to TRBD1. This CDR3 has 13 residues. V trimming: 4 bases; J trimming: 12 bases; junction bases outside the gene matches: 10. Germline loops: CDR1 MNHNY, CDR2 SVGAGI (reference sequence). The CDR3 coding sequence is TGTGCCAGCAGTTCCTCCGGACAGGTCAACCAGTATTTT. The encoded protein is CASSSSGQVNQYF.

This clonotype was counted a single time. The chain couples TRBV12-5 to TRBJ2-1; TRBD2 matches 8 bases. Germline V gene sequence: CDR1 LGHNT, CDR2 FRNRAP. V was pared by 9 bases and J by 2 bases, with 3 bases of the junction left unmatched. CDR3 length: 13 residues. This CDR3 is CASAGGPYNEQFF. CDR3 DNA: TGTGCTAGCGCGGGAGGACCCTACAATGAGCAGTTCTTC.

V usage is TRBV5-6 and J usage is TRBJ1-1, with TRBD1 matching 7 bases. The CDR3 contains 15 residues. Germline CDR1 and CDR2: SGHDT and YYEEEE. Germline trimming cut 4 bases from V and 0 bases from J; bases unmatched to any gene: 6. The CDR3 region has the DNA TGTGCCAGCAGCATAACGGGACAGATGAACACTGAAGCTTTCTTT. This codes for CASSITGQMNTEAFF.

This rearrangement joins TRBV6-5 to TRBJ2-7; D is perhaps TRBD2 (6 bases). The CDR3 has 15 amino acids. Germline V gives CDR1 MNHEY, CDR2 SVGAGI. V dropped 0 bases and J dropped 2 bases, with 11 bases sitting between them. The CDR3 reads CASSYSRDFTYEQYF. CDR3 DNA: TGTGCCAGCAGTTACTCGCGGGACTTTACCTACGAGCAGTACTTC.

V and J are TRBV9 and TRBJ2-2; D not certain. V was pared by 3 bases and J by 3 bases, with 15 bases between. Germline V lookup: CDR1 SGDLS, CDR2 YYNGEE. The length of the CDR3 is 16 residues. In nucleotides, the CDR3 is TGTGCCAGCAGCGCCACTGGGTCTCGGGACACCGGGGAGCTGTTTTTT. Translation gives CASSATGSRDTGELFF.

V and J are TRBV30 and TRBJ1-1; D remains unclear. V lost 2 bases and J 5 bases, leaving 3 bases between the germline ends. The CDR3 runs to 10 residues. CDR1 is GTSNPN, CDR2 SVGIG, per germline (reference sequence). CDR3 residues: CAWSHTEAFF. DNA of the CDR3: TGTGCCTGGAGTCATACTGAAGCTTTCTTT.

This chain links TRBV29-1 with TRBJ2-1; TRBD1 agrees at 8 bases. V gave up 6 bases and J gave up 3 bases; unmatched junction bases: 4. The CDR3 has 13 amino acids. Germline V gene data show CDR1 as SQVTM and CDR2 as ANQGSEA. The CDR3 sequence is CSVQGAYYNEQFF. CDR3 nucleotides: TGCAGCGTCCAGGGGGCATACTACAATGAGCAGTTCTTC.

This chain links TRBV28 with TRBJ1-5, with 7 bases fitting TRBD1. Germline CDR1 MDHEN, CDR2 SYDVKM. The V and J ends lost 8 bases and 2 bases, in that order; junction bases with no gene match: 3. The CDR3 runs 13 residues. The CDR3 spells CASVDRGNQPQHF. CDR3 in DNA: TGTGCCAGCGTAGACAGGGGCAATCAGCCCCAGCATTTT.

V and J are TRBV24-1 and TRBJ1-5; no definite D call. Germline loops: CDR1 KGHDR, CDR2 SFDVKD. Trimming stripped 6 bases from V and 6 bases from J, with 8 bases between. This CDR3 region has 12 residues. The CDR3, as DNA: TGTGCCACCAGTAGGTTGGGTCAGCCCCAGCATTTT. This sequence encodes CATSRLGQPQHF.

The chain employs TRBV12-3 or TRBV12-4 and TRBJ2-1; 11 bases are shared with TRBD2. Trimming at V came to 8 bases and at J to 12 bases, leaving 33 bases not matched to a gene. CDR3 length: 21 amino acids. The CDR3: CASYQTSGDLLSQWGQLGQFF. The CDR3 DNA follows: TGTGCCAGCTACCAGACTAGCGGGGACTTACTTTCACAATGGGGACAATTAGGGCAGTTCTTC.

The chain joins TRBV6-2 or TRBV6-3 to TRBJ1-1, with TRBD1 as a possible D gene (5 bases). From germline, CDR1 is MNHEY and CDR2 SVGEGT. This CDR3 region has 14 residues. Trimming removed 4 bases at V and 2 bases at J, with 11 bases between. The CDR3 sequence: CASSSRTKNTEAFF. CDR3 bases: TGTGCCAGCAGTTCACGGACAAAAAACACTGAAGCTTTCTTT.